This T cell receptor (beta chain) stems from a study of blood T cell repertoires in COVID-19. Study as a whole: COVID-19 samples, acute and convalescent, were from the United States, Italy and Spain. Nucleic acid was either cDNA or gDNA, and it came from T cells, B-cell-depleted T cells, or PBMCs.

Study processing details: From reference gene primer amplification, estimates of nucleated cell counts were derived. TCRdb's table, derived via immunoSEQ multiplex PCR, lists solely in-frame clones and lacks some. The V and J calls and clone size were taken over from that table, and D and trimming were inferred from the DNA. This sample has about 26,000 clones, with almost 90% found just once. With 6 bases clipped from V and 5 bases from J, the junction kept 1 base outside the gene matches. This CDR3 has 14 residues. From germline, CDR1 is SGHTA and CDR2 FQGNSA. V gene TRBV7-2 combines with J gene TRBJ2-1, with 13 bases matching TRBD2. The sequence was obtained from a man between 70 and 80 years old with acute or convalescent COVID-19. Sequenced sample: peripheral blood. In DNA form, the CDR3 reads TGTGCCAGCAGAGGACTAGCGGGAGACAATGAGCAGTTCTTC. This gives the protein CASRGLAGDNEQFF.